This T cell receptor (beta chain) was captured in a study of post-analysis software for immune sequencing data. Libraries were made from TCR beta cDNA, and they carried unique molecular identifiers. TCRdb called the PCR reads again in MiXCR, with one record for every CDR3 protein. This table holds 740,000 or so distinct CDR3 sequences, under 70% found once. This clonotype has just a few counts. Its matching antigen is unknown. The germline V gene encodes CDR1 SQVTM and CDR2 ANQGSEA. The CDR3 sequence is 14 residues long. V lost 6 bases to trimming and J lost 5 bases, with 14 bases between them. Study-wide findings and caveats: A few TRBV segments occurring more often in patients than controls included TRBV5-6, TRBV5-1 and TRBV20-1.

The chain joins TRBV29-1 to TRBJ1-6, with D maybe TRBD1 (6 bases). The sequencing sample was made of blood. The sequence came from a girl aged 10 to 17 with multiple sclerosis. The CDR3 is CSVAQGRDNSPLHF. CDR3 sequence (DNA): TGCAGCGTCGCACAGGGAAGAGATAATTCACCCCTCCACTTT.